This TCR beta chain was captured in a study of regulatory T cells in long-lasting Graves disease. Comments on this clonotype: Its antigen remains unidentified.

iRepertoire HTBI primers and Arm-PCR of CDR3 regions built TCR beta libraries. TCRdb reprocessed the multiplex PCR reads with MiXCR, giving one entry per CDR3 protein. Of hundreds of thousands of distinct CDR3 sequences in the sample, less than 20% were seen once. Findings of the study overall: TCR diversity was lower in persistent Graves' patients (versus newly diagnosed ones).

Noted time point: newly diagnosed GD, antithyroid drugs for less than 3 months. Making the TCR library involved RNA that had been extracted from PBMCs. The germline V gene encodes CDR1 SGHRS and CDR2 YFSETQ. The CDR3 is made up of 17 amino acids. V was cut by 0 bases and J by 4 bases, with 17 bases left in between. These data also featured in a second study, about T cells in Graves' hyperthyroidism and ophthalmopathy. That study adds: A set of HTBI primers served as the primers for a first-round RT-PCR of the TCR CDR3.

The TCR was taken from a woman in her 30s with Graves disease. The material sequenced was peripheral blood mononuclear cells (PBMCs), taken at new diagnosis, from a patient treated with antithyroid drugs. This chain links TRBV5-1 with TRBJ2-1; D is unresolved. DNA for the CDR3: TGCGCCAGCAGCTTGGCCGCCTCCAGGACCCTATACAATGAGCAGTTCTTC. This codes for CASSLAASRTLYNEQFF.